The source of this T cell receptor (beta chain) is a study of shared clonotypes between healthy human individuals. Findings and caveats of the study: It was the non-shared clonotypes that had lower generation probabilities than clonotypes shared by all four donors.

Assay used: immunoSEQ multiplex PCR; TCRdb lists only in-frame clones, some missing. The sample yields 2 million to 2.5 million clones, 85% to 95% seen once. The germline gives CDR1 SNHLY, CDR2 FYNNEI. V shed 8 bases, J shed 7 bases, and the junction held 13 bases outside the gene matches. This CDR3 contains 15 residues. For this clone: The target antigen is unknown.

V usage is TRBV2 and J usage is TRBJ2-1, with 8 bases matching TRBD2. This clonotype was obtained from a man younger than 35 in good health. Some clones in this sample may be carry-over from other donors' samples. The sequencing input was naive CD4+ T cells from PBMCs. Described subset: CD45RA+ positively selected. CDR3 DNA: TGTGCCAGCTGGTCGGGGGGGGCGATGAGAAATGAGCAGTTCTTC. Amino acid sequence: CASWSGGAMRNEQFF. The variable domain in full, with the rest retrieved from reference TRBV2 and TRBJ2-1, is EPEVTQTPSHQVTQMGQEVILRCVPISNHLYFYWYRQILGQKVEFLVSFYNNEISEKSEIFDDQFSVERPDGSNFTLKIRSTKLEDSAMYFCASWSGGAMRNEQFFGPGTRLTVL.